This is a list of T cell receptor beta chains from one sample in a study of blood T cells in healthy people across ages. A single record per CDR3 protein comes from TCRdb applying MiXCR to the 5' RACE reads. The sample shows more than 1,400,000 distinct CDR3 sequences, 42% of them seen only once. The sequencing sample was made of blood. The receptors stem from a young woman in good health. CDR3s include the opening cysteine and the closing phenylalanine or tryptophan. The D gene is left open where the match is weak. Clone size is not always given. Where it is, it says once, few, many or a class for expanded clones.

j_call: TRBJ1-4
d_call: TRBD1
clone_size: -
v_call: TRBV6-5
cdr3_nt: TGTGCCAGCGGACAGGGGTCATTTGAAAAACTGTTTTTT
cdr3_aa: CASGQGSFEKLFF

j_call: TRBJ2-3
d_call: TRBD1
clone_size: -
v_call: TRBV20-1
cdr3_nt: TGCAGCCTAGTACAGGGGGCCCTCACAGATACGCAGTATTTT
cdr3_aa: CSLVQGALTDTQYF

j_call: TRBJ2-3
d_call: -
clone_size: few
v_call: TRBV5-1
cdr3_nt: TGCGCCAGCAGCTTGGAGGTGAGCGGGAGCACAGATACGCAGTATTTT
cdr3_aa: CASSLEVSGSTDTQYF

j_call: TRBJ2-1
d_call: -
clone_size: many
v_call: TRBV20-1
cdr3_nt: TGCAGTGCTAGACGTGTCTACAATGAGCAGTTCTTC
cdr3_aa: CSARRVYNEQFF

j_call: TRBJ2-3
d_call: -
clone_size: many
v_call: TRBV20-1
cdr3_nt: TGCAGTGCTAGCCGCACAGATACGCAGTATTTT
cdr3_aa: CSASRTDTQYF

j_call: TRBJ2-4
d_call: -
clone_size: -
v_call: TRBV6-4
cdr3_nt: TGTGCCAGCAGTGACTCGGAGGGGCTAGCCAAAAACATTCAGTACTTC
cdr3_aa: CASSDSEGLAKNIQYF

j_call: TRBJ1-5
d_call: TRBD1
clone_size: few
v_call: TRBV20-1
cdr3_nt: TGCAGTGCCGACAGGGGCGGAAATCAGCCCCAGCATTTT
cdr3_aa: CSADRGGNQPQHF

j_call: TRBJ2-1
d_call: -
clone_size: many
v_call: TRBV4-1
cdr3_nt: TGCGCCAGCAGCCAAGAGGTCACCTACAATGAGCAGTTCTTC
cdr3_aa: CASSQEVTYNEQFF

j_call: TRBJ2-7
d_call: -
clone_size: -
v_call: TRBV18
cdr3_nt: TGTGCCAGCTCACCAGTAGGGGATAAAACAGTCGAGCAGTACTTC
cdr3_aa: CASSPVGDKTVEQYF

j_call: TRBJ1-6
d_call: TRBD1
clone_size: many
v_call: TRBV6-1
cdr3_nt: TGTGCCAGCAGTGAAGGAACAGGGGGCTCACCCCTCCACTTT
cdr3_aa: CASSEGTGGSPLHF

j_call: TRBJ2-1
d_call: -
clone_size: -
v_call: TRBV11-2
cdr3_nt: TGTGCCAGCAGCTTGGGCGGGACAAGCTCCCATGAGCAGTTCTTC
cdr3_aa: CASSLGGTSSHEQFF

j_call: TRBJ2-2
d_call: -
clone_size: -
v_call: TRBV28
cdr3_nt: TGTGCCAGCAGTCTGATCACACAGGACACCGGGGAGCTGTTTTTT
cdr3_aa: CASSLITQDTGELFF

j_call: TRBJ1-6
d_call: -
clone_size: -
v_call: TRBV2
cdr3_nt: TGTGCCAGCAGCGACCTGGACGGGGAGACCTATAATTCACCCCTCCACTTT
cdr3_aa: CASSDLDGETYNSPLHF

j_call: TRBJ2-6
d_call: TRBD1
clone_size: -
v_call: TRBV9
cdr3_nt: TGTGCCAGCAGCGTACTGACAGGGGTCCGATCTAGCTCTGGGGCCAACGTCCTGACTTTC
cdr3_aa: CASSVLTGVRSSSGANVLTF

j_call: TRBJ2-7
d_call: -
clone_size: -
v_call: TRBV7-2
cdr3_nt: TGTGCCAGCAGCTCCGCCACGGTACCCTACGAGCAGTATTTC
cdr3_aa: CASSSATVPYEQYF

j_call: TRBJ2-7
d_call: -
clone_size: -
v_call: TRBV3-1
cdr3_nt: TGTGCCAGCCAGGCCCCGAGTGTTTACAATGAGCAGTACTTC
cdr3_aa: CASQAPSVYNEQYF

j_call: TRBJ1-1
d_call: -
clone_size: few
v_call: TRBV4-1
cdr3_nt: TGCGCCAGCAGCCAAGATTTTGGTTTAAACACTGAAGCTTTCTTT
cdr3_aa: CASSQDFGLNTEAFF

j_call: TRBJ1-1
d_call: -
clone_size: -
v_call: TRBV10-3
cdr3_nt: TGTGCCATCAGGGACAGAGAGAACGCTGAAGCTTTCTTT
cdr3_aa: CAIRDRENAEAFF

j_call: TRBJ2-3
d_call: TRBD2
clone_size: few
v_call: TRBV7-2
cdr3_nt: TGTGCCAGCAGCTTACGAGGGACTAGGGGCCCAGATACGCAGTATTTT
cdr3_aa: CASSLRGTRGPDTQYF

j_call: TRBJ2-5
d_call: TRBD2
clone_size: -
v_call: TRBV7-9
cdr3_nt: TGTGCCAGCAGCTTAGGACTAGCGGGATGGCGAGAGACCCAGTACTTC
cdr3_aa: CASSLGLAGWRETQYF

j_call: TRBJ2-3
d_call: -
clone_size: few
v_call: TRBV10-3
cdr3_nt: TGTGCCATCAGTGGAAGTAGCCCCGATACGCAGTATTTT
cdr3_aa: CAISGSSPDTQYF

j_call: TRBJ2-6
d_call: TRBD1
clone_size: few
v_call: TRBV6-6
cdr3_nt: TGTGCCAGCAGTTCCGGACAGGTAGAGGCCAACGTCCTGACTTTC
cdr3_aa: CASSSGQVEANVLTF

j_call: TRBJ2-5
d_call: -
clone_size: -
v_call: TRBV20-1
cdr3_nt: TGCAGTGCTAGACTTTTGTCTTACAAGAAGGGGGAGACCCAGTACTTC
cdr3_aa: CSARLLSYKKGETQYF

j_call: TRBJ2-3
d_call: -
clone_size: -
v_call: TRBV24-1
cdr3_nt: TGTGCCACCAGTGATTCCACGGGCCATTATACCACAGATACGCAGTATTTT
cdr3_aa: CATSDSTGHYTTDTQYF